Presented here are 15 T cell receptor beta chains from one specimen sequenced in a study of early stage breast cancer tumors. Here immunoSEQ multiplex PCR was the method, and the copy in TCRdb shows in-frame clones only, minus some. The sample consists of just under 30,000 clones, just under 85% of them appearing once. The specimen sequenced was blood. Receptors originate from a person between 50 and 60 years old with breast cancer.

The chain links TRBV2 to TRBJ2-3; TRBD2 matches at 10 bases. The germline V gene encodes CDR1 SNHLY and CDR2 FYNNEI. This CDR3 is built from 15 residues. The trim removed 5 bases at V and 4 bases at J, leaving 6 bases unmatched. CDR3 nucleotides: TGTGCCAGCAGTTCGTCTAGCGGGGGCGCAGATACGCAGTATTTT. Translated, it gives CASSSSSGGADTQYF.

V is TRBV9 and J is TRBJ2-7, with D perhaps given as TRBD1 or TRBD2 (5 bases each). The CDR3 sequence is 13 residues long. The V and J ends lost 0 bases and 12 bases respectively, with 16 bases between them. Germline-derived CDR1 and CDR2 are SGDLS and YYNGEE. In DNA, the CDR3 is TGTGCCAGCAGCGTAGTGGGGGAGTCCGTTATGTACTTC. Protein product: CASSVVGESVMYF.

The V and J genes are TRBV2 and TRBJ1-5, with 11 bases aligning to TRBD1. Germline lookup yields CDR1 SNHLY and CDR2 FYNNEI. This CDR3 has 14 amino acids. V dropped 6 bases and J dropped 7; count of bases not matched to a gene: 5. In DNA, the CDR3 is TGTGCCAGCAGAGGACAGGGGGCTTTACAGCCCCAGCATTTT. Its protein is CASRGQGALQPQHF.

The sample holds one count of this clone. The chain recombines TRBV9 with TRBJ1-5, with D tentatively TRBD1 (5 bases). V dropped 2 bases and J dropped 1 base, with 7 bases sitting between them. The CDR3 has 14 residues. Germline V CDR1 and CDR2: SGDLS, YYNGEE. DNA for the CDR3: TGTGCCAGCAGCGTCGGGGGAAGCAATCAGCCCCAGCATTTT. This encodes CASSVGGSNQPQHF. The variable domain in full, with the rest retrieved from reference TRBV9 and TRBJ1-5, is DSGVTQTPKHLITATGQRVTLRCSPRSGDLSVYWYQQSLDQGLQFLIQYYNGEERAKGNILERFSAQQFPDLHSELNLSSLELGDSALYFCASSVGGSNQPQHFGDGTRLSIL.

The rearrangement links TRBV4-3 to TRBJ1-2, with 7 bases lining up with TRBD1. The CDR3 loop spans 14 amino acids. Trimming took 1 base from V and 3 from J; bases not matched to a gene: 2. CDR1 LGHNA and CDR2 YSLEER come from the germline V gene. The CDR3: CASSQGTGDYGYTF. The CDR3 nucleotides are TGCGCCAGCAGCCAAGGGACAGGCGACTATGGCTACACCTTC.

The rearrangement uses TRBV29-1 and TRBJ1-4; maybe TRBD1 (6 bases). V lost 1 base to trimming and J lost 7 bases, with 13 bases between them. Germline CDR1 is SQVTM and CDR2 is ANQGSEA. The CDR3 loop spans 14 amino acids. The CDR3 sequence: CSVEGGTIGEKLFF. The CDR3 nucleotides are TGCAGCGTTGAAGGGGGGACAATTGGTGAAAAACTGTTTTTT.

The chain employs TRBV2 and TRBJ2-7, with D possibly matching TRBD2 (5 bases). This CDR3 is built from 12 residues. The germline gives CDR1 SNHLY, CDR2 FYNNEI. Trimming left V 1 base short and J 4 bases short, with 5 bases between. This CDR3 is CASSEGLYEQYF. CDR3 in DNA: TGTGCCAGCAGTGAAGGACTATACGAGCAGTACTTC.

The chain couples TRBV7-2 to TRBJ2-1; D remains ambiguous. This CDR3 has 13 amino acids. The V end was cut by 1 base, the J end by 8 bases, with 9 bases between. Germline CDR1 reads SGHTA; CDR2 reads FQGNSA. CDR3 region: CASSLELRHEQFF. CDR3 sequence (DNA): TGTGCCAGCAGCTTAGAATTGCGTCATGAGCAGTTCTTC.

The rearrangement joins TRBV9 to TRBJ1-1; D is perhaps TRBD1 (5 bases). V lost 3 bases and J 0 bases, leaving 9 bases between the germline ends. Germline lookup yields CDR1 SGDLS and CDR2 YYNGEE. The CDR3 has 14 amino acids. The CDR3, as DNA: TGTGCCAGCAGCGAGGGACGGCTGAACACTGAAGCTTTCTTT. Amino acid sequence: CASSEGRLNTEAFF.

The rearrangement links TRBV6-5 to TRBJ1-6, with D possibly being TRBD1 (6 bases). The germline CDR1 and CDR2 sequences are MNHEY and SVGAGI. Trimming left V 5 bases short and J 8 bases short, with 13 bases between. The CDR3 totals 14 residues. The CDR3 DNA sequence: TGTGCCAGCAGTCCGGACAGAAAGTATTCACCCCTCCACTTT. It specifies CASSPDRKYSPLHF.

The rearrangement joins TRBV28 to TRBJ2-3; TRBD2 aligns across 9 bases. J lost 1 base, V lost 7 bases, and 18 bases had no gene match. From germline, CDR1 is MDHEN and CDR2 SYDVKM. The CDR3 totals 19 residues. CDR3 amino acids: CASMGVNRWVAGGTDTQYF. CDR3 sequence (DNA): TGTGCCAGCATGGGGGTAAACCGGTGGGTAGCGGGAGGCACAGATACGCAGTATTTT.

The rearrangement joins TRBV5-1 to TRBJ2-7; 8 bases fit TRBD1. V dropped 1 base and J dropped 4; count of bases not matched to a gene: 4. The germline V gene encodes CDR1 SGHRS and CDR2 YFSETQ. This CDR3 is 14 amino acids long. The CDR3, as DNA: TGCGCCAGCAGCTTGAGGACAGGGCTTTACGAGCAGTACTTC. It yields the protein CASSLRTGLYEQYF.

There are a few counts of this clone. The chain carries TRBV4-3 and TRBJ2-1, with 10 nucleotides matching TRBD2. J gave up 10 bases and V 10 bases, and 7 bases lay outside the gene matches. This CDR3 comprises 12 residues. Germline V gene sequence: CDR1 LGHNA, CDR2 YSLEER. CDR3 nucleotides: TGCGCCACCCGACTAGCGGGCCTAGAGCAGTTCTTC. It specifies CATRLAGLEQFF.

The chain is built from TRBV28 and TRBJ2-7, with 9 bases fitting TRBD1. The CDR3 is made up of 12 amino acids. Germline V gene lookup returns CDR1 MDHEN and CDR2 SYDVKM. With V trimmed by 6 bases and J by 7 bases, 4 bases remained unmatched. CDR3 bases: TGTGCCAGCAGCCTAGGGACAGGGGAGCAGTACTTC. Its translation is CASSLGTGEQYF.

The rearrangement links TRBV29-1 to TRBJ2-2, with D perhaps TRBD2 (6 bases). The V end lost 5 bases, the J end lost 9 bases, and 16 bases lay between the germline ends. This CDR3 region has 13 residues. CDR1 is SQVTM, CDR2 ANQGSEA, per germline. The CDR3 reads CSVLDYPVRELFF. The CDR3 nucleotides are TGCAGCGTTTTGGACTACCCGGTCCGGGAGCTGTTTTTT.